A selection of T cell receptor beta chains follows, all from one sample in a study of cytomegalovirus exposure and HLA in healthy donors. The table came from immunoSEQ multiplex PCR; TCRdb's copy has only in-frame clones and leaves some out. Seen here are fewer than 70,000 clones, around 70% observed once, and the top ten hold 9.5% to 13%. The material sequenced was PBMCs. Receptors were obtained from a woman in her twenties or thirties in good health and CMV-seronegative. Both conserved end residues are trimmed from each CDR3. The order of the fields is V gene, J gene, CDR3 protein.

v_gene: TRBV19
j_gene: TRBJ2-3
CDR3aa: ASSSRRANTQY

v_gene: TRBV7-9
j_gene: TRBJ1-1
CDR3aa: ASSYGDGEAF

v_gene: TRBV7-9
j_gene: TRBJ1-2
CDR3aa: ASSLTGTNYGYT

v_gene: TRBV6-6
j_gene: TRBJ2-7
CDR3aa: ASKAASYEQY

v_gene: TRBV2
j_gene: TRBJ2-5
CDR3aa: ASSGIAGGGETQY

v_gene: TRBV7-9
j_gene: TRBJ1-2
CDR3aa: ASSLGGQGVSDYGYT

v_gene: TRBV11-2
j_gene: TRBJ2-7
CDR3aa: ASSLSPQGAYEQY

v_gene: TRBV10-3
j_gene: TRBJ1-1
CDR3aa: AISGAPQGTEAF

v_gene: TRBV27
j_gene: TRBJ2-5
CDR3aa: ASSSREETQY

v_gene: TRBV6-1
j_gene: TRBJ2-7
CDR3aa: AGKTDTYEQY

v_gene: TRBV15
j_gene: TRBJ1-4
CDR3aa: ATSGDRGREKLF

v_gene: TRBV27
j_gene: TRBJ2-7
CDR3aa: ASSQHRLIYEQY

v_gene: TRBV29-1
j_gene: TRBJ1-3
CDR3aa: SVQGSGNTIY

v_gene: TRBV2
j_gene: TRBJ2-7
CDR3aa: ASRGLSGIHEQY

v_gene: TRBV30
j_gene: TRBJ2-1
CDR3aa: AWIRSGGALRSSEQF

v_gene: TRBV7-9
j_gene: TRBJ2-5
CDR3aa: ASSLLLDAETQY

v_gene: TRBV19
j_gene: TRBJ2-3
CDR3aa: ASAGGSDTQY

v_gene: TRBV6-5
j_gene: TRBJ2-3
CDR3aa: ASSYLTSGGDTQY

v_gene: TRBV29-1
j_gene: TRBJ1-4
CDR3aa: SVEDWSNRVYDEKLF

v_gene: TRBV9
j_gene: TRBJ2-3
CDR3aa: ASSVSSGADTQY

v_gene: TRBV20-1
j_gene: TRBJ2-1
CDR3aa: SALAGGQF

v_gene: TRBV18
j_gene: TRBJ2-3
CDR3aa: ASSPGLRGRADTQY

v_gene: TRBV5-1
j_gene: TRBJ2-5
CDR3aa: ASTSTGRGETQY

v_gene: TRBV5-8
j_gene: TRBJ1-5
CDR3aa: ASSFEGQPQH

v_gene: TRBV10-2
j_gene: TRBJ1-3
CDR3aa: ASSSDRGYTSGNTIY

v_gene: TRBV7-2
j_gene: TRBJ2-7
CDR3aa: ASSADLGTGIYEQY

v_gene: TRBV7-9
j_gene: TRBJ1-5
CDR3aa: ASSLASGYSNQPQH

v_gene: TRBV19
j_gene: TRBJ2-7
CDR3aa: ASSWPPGALPGQY

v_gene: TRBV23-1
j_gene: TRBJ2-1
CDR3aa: ASNQGGDEQF

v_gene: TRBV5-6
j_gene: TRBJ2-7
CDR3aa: ASSLPGLSSYEQY

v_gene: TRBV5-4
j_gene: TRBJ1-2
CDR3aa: ASSLNPGQRNYGYT